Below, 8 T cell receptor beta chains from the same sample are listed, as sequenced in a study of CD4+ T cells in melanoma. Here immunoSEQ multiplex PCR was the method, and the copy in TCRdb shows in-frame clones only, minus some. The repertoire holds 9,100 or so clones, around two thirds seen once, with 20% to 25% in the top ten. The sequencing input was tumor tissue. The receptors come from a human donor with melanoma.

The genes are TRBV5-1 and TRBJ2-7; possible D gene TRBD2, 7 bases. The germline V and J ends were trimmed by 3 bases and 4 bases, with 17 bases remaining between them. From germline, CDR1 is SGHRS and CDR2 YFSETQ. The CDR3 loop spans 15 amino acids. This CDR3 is CASSYQGGAFYEQYF. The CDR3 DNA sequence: TGCGCCAGCAGCTACCAAGGGGGGGCCTTTTACGAGCAGTACTTC.

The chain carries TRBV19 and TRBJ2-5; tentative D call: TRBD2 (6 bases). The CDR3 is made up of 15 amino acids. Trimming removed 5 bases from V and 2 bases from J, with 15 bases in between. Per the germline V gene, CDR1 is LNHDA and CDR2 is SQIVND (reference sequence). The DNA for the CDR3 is TGTGCCAGTAGTGGGGTATCTGCGGGGCAAGAGACCCAGTACTTC. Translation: CASSGVSAGQETQYF.

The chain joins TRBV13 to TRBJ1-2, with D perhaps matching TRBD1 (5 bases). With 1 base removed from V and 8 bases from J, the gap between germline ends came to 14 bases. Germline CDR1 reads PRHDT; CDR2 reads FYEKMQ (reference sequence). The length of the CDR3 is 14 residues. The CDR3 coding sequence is TGTGCCAGCAGCTTAGTTGGAGGGGTTAGCGGCTACACCTTC. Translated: CASSLVGGVSGYTF.

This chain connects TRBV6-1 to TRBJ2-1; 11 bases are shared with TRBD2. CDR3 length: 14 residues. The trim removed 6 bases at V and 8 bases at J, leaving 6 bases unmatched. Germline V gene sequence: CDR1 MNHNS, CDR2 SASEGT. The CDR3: CASRNSGGADEQFF. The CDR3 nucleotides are TGTGCCAGCAGGAATAGCGGGGGGGCGGATGAGCAGTTCTTC.

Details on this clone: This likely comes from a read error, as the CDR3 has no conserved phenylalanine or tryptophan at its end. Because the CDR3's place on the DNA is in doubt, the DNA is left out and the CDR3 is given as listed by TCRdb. CDR3 in amino acids: CASRSRTLNSPLRV. The chain uses TRBV6-6 and TRBJ1-6. Germline CDR1 is MNHNY and CDR2 is SVGAGI (reference sequence). The CDR3 spans 14 residues, counting both ends.

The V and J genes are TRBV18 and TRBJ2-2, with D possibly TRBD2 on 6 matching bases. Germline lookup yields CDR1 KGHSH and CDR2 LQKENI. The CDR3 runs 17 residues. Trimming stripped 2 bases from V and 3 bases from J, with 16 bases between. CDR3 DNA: TGTGCCAGCTCACCAGCGGGGCGCGGGAAGGACACCGGGGAGCTGTTTTTT. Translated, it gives CASSPAGRGKDTGELFF.

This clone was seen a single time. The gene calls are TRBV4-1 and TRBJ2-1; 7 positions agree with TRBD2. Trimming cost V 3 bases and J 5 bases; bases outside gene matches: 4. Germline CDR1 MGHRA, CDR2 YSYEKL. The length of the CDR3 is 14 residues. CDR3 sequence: CASSHGGTDNEQFF. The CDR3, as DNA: TGCGCCAGCAGCCACGGGGGGACGGACAATGAGCAGTTCTTC.

For the CDR3, the DNA is TGCAGTGCTGCTATTGCCTACGAGCAGTACTTC. Translated, it gives CSAAIAYEQYF. J is TRBJ2-7 and V is TRBV20-1; D call uncertain. Germline V lookup: CDR1 DFQATT, CDR2 SNEGSKA (reference sequence). V lost 5 bases and J lost 2, with 7 bases in between. CDR3 length equals 11 residues.